The 19 T cell receptor beta chains reported below all come from one sample, sequenced in a study of regulatory T cells in long-lasting Graves disease (dated by TCRdb to the early 2020s). What the time point label conveys for this sample: persistent/refractory GD, antithyroid drugs over 5 years with positive TRAb. RNA was extracted from PBMCs in TRIzol for both TCR sequencing and RNA sequencing. Receptor amplification or capture employed multiplex PCR. The sequencer was an Illumina HiSeq 4000. To build TCR beta libraries, CDR3 regions were amplified by Arm-PCR using iRepertoire HTBI primers. The public reads were run again by TCRdb, first through fastp at Q25 and then through MiXCR, and only productive beta chains were kept. Each record represents a unique CDR3 protein, reported with the most common genes and DNA among its rows. The sample table records some 330,000 distinct CDR3 sequences; 20% to 25% of these occur just once. The ten largest clonotypes hold 25% to 30% of the sample.

The source material was peripheral blood mononuclear cells (PBMCs), sampled when the disease was refractory, from a patient treated with antithyroid drugs. These receptor sequences come from a woman between 35 and 50 years old with Graves disease. Donor details come from another sample of the same person, matched by shared clones.

This clonotype occurred many times. V and J are TRBV28 and TRBJ1-4; possibly TRBD1 for D (5 bases). The V gene's germline CDR1 is MDHEN and CDR2 SYDVKM. This CDR3 contains 14 residues. V dropped 10 bases and J dropped 0 bases, with 12 bases sitting between them. The CDR3 reads CATTGDATNEKLFF. Written as DNA, the CDR3 is TGTGCCACAACGGGGGATGCAACTAATGAAAAACTGTTTTTT.

This sequence joins TRBV5-1 and TRBJ1-1; D unresolved. Germline CDR1 and CDR2: SGHRS and YFSETQ. Trimming shortened V by 0 bases and J by 4 bases, and 7 bases separated the two germline ends. This CDR3 region has 13 residues. The DNA for the CDR3 is TGCGCCAGCAGCTTGGTAGGATCCACTGAAGCTTTCTTT. It codes for CASSLVGSTEAFF.

The rearrangement links TRBV13 to TRBJ2-1; D uncertain. The germline gives CDR1 PRHDT, CDR2 FYEKMQ (reference sequence). This CDR3 region has 17 residues. Trimming shortened V by 5 bases and J by 0 bases, and 17 bases separated the two germline ends. In nucleotides, the CDR3 is TGTGCCAGCAGCGAAGTAGGCAGGAGCTCCTCCTACAATGAGCAGTTCTTC. Translation gives CASSEVGRSSSYNEQFF. The whole variable domain, remainder taken from reference TRBV13 and TRBJ2-1, is AAGVIQSPRHLIKEKRETATLKCYPIPRHDTVYWYQQGPGQDPQFLISFYEKMQSDKGSIPDRFSAQQFSDYHSELNMSSLELGDSALYFCASSEVGRSSSYNEQFFGPGTRLTVL.

This clonotype appeared many times. The rearrangement uses TRBV5-1 and TRBJ2-7; 13 nucleotides match TRBD2. The CDR3 covers 15 residues. CDR1 and CDR2 from the germline V gene are SGHRS and YFSETQ. The V and J ends lost 2 bases and 6 bases, in that order; junction bases with no gene match: 5. The chain's CDR3 is CASSLGLAGESEQYF. As DNA, the CDR3 is TGCGCCAGCAGCTTAGGACTAGCGGGAGAAAGCGAGCAGTACTTC.

This clonotype has ten or more counts. V and J are TRBV12-3 or TRBV12-4 and TRBJ2-2, with no clear D. The length of the CDR3 is 15 residues. Between the trimmed V and J ends, which lost 4 bases and 4 bases, there was a span of 13 bases. The CDR3 nucleotides are TGTGCCAGCAGTTGGCTGAGCCGGTCCACCGGGGAGCTGTTTTTT. It codes for CASSWLSRSTGELFF.

This clonotype was seen a few times. CDR3 sequence (DNA): TGCGCCAGCACGTTGGAGGGATTCATGAACACTGAAGCTTTCTTT. Translated, it gives CASTLEGFMNTEAFF. The V gene is TRBV4-1, the J gene TRBJ1-1, with D uncertain. V was pared by 7 bases and J by 0 bases, with 15 bases between. The CDR3 spans 15 residues. Germline CDR1 is MGHRA and CDR2 is YSYEKL.

The chain carries TRBV29-1 and TRBJ1-1; D is ambiguous. This CDR3 is 9 amino acids long. Trimming removed 7 bases from V and 11 bases from J, with 11 bases in between. The germline gives CDR1 SQVTM, CDR2 ANQGSEA. Written as DNA, the CDR3 is TGCAGCGCCAACCCCGGGGCTTTCTTT. As protein: CSANPGAFF.

The chain couples TRBV5-1 to TRBJ1-3; D not certain. The germline CDR1 and CDR2 sequences are SGHRS and YFSETQ. The V end lost 0 bases, the J end lost 0 bases, and 7 bases lay between the germline ends. This CDR3 region has 15 residues. The CDR3 sequence is CASSLEVNSGNTIYF. The CDR3 region has the DNA TGCGCCAGCAGCTTGGAGGTGAACTCTGGAAACACCATATATTTT.

This clonotype has ten or more counts. This chain joins TRBV28 and TRBJ2-7, with D hard to call. From germline, CDR1 is MDHEN and CDR2 SYDVKM. CDR3 length equals 12 residues. V lost 4 bases, J lost 3 bases, and 7 bases lay in between. The CDR3: CASSSSIYEQYF. The CDR3 DNA sequence: TGTGCCAGCAGTTCGTCAATCTACGAGCAGTACTTC.

This chain joins TRBV29-1 and TRBJ2-5; no definite D call. V lost 0 bases, J lost 1 base, and 12 bases lay in between. CDR3 length: 15 amino acids. Germline V gene sequence: CDR1 SQVTM, CDR2 ANQGSEA. The CDR3 sequence: CSVEEERLFQETQYF. DNA for the CDR3: TGCAGCGTTGAAGAAGAAAGACTTTTCCAAGAGACCCAGTACTTC. Combining the CDR3 with reference TRBV29-1 and TRBJ2-5 gives the whole variable domain SAVISQKPSRDICQRGTSLTIQCQVDSQVTMMFWYRQQPGQSLTLIATANQGSEATYESGFVIDKFPISRPNLTFSTLTVSNMSPEDSSIYLCSVEEERLFQETQYFGPGTRLLVL.

This clonotype was recorded at least ten times. This chain connects TRBV28 to TRBJ1-5; 8 nucleotides align to TRBD1. CDR3 size: 17 residues. V lost 2 bases, J lost 0 bases, and 6 bases stayed unmatched. Germline values: CDR1 MDHEN, CDR2 SYDVKM. For the CDR3, the DNA is TGTGCCAGCAGTTTACCTAGGGACAGGTATAGCAATCAGCCCCAGCATTTT. As protein: CASSLPRDRYSNQPQHF.

CDR3 coding DNA: TGTGCCAGCATCCCCCTGAACACTGAAGCTTTCTTT. Amino acid sequence: CASIPLNTEAFF. The rearrangement joins TRBV2 to TRBJ1-1; D unclear. Germline CDR1 is SNHLY and CDR2 is FYNNEI. V was pared by 7 bases and J by 0 bases, with 6 bases between. This CDR3 contains 12 residues.

The rearrangement joins TRBV3-1 to TRBJ1-1, with D unresolved. Per the germline V gene, CDR1 is LGHDT and CDR2 is YNNKEL (reference sequence). With 0 bases removed from V and 5 bases from J, the gap between germline ends came to 13 bases. The CDR3 loop spans 15 amino acids. CDR3 in DNA: TGTGCCAGCAGCCAAGATCGCGTAGTTGATACTGAAGCTTTCTTT. Translating it yields CASSQDRVVDTEAFF.

This clonotype occurred many times. This rearrangement joins TRBV12-3 or TRBV12-4 to TRBJ1-5; D unresolved. With 4 bases removed from V and 9 bases from J, the gap between germline ends came to 16 bases. CDR3 length equals 14 residues. The CDR3 spells CASSWQTIEGPQHF. The CDR3 nucleotides are TGTGCCAGCAGTTGGCAGACGATAGAAGGGCCCCAGCATTTT.

This chain uses TRBV20-1 with TRBJ2-2, with 9 bases identical to TRBD1. With V trimmed by 3 bases and J by 1 base, 0 bases remained unmatched. Germline values: CDR1 DFQATT, CDR2 SNEGSKA (reference sequence). The length of the CDR3 is 14 residues. CDR3 coding DNA: TGCAGTGCTAGGGGACAGGGGAACACCGGGGAGCTGTTTTTT. This translates into CSARGQGNTGELFF.

The sample holds a few counts of this clonotype. The chain links TRBV24-1 to TRBJ2-1, with 8 bases fitting TRBD2. The V segment lost 5 bases and the J segment 2 bases; nucleotides outside the gene matches: 7. Germline CDR1 is KGHDR and CDR2 is SFDVKD. The CDR3 is 16 amino acids. The CDR3 nucleotides read TGTGCCACCAGTGGCCGAGGACTAGCCGCCTACAATGAGCAGTTCTTC. As protein: CATSGRGLAAYNEQFF.

The J gene is TRBJ1-3, the V gene TRBV9; TRBD1 might be the D (6 bases). This CDR3 is built from 15 residues. Trimming took off 3 bases at V and 1 base at J, with 11 bases between the two ends. Looked up from germline, CDR1 is SGDLS and CDR2 is YYNGEE. The CDR3 coding sequence is TGTGCCAGCAGCGCGACAGGCCAGTCTGGAAACACCATATATTTT. It specifies CASSATGQSGNTIYF. The complete variable domain, with remaining parts taken from reference TRBV9 and TRBJ1-3, reads DSGVTQTPKHLITATGQRVTLRCSPRSGDLSVYWYQQSLDQGLQFLIQYYNGEERAKGNILERFSAQQFPDLHSELNLSSLELGDSALYFCASSATGQSGNTIYFGEGSWLTVV.

The table lists this clonotype with many counts. The chain carries TRBV29-1 and TRBJ1-1; no reliable D call. Germline CDR1 is SQVTM and CDR2 is ANQGSEA. V was cut by 6 bases and J by 0 bases, with 14 bases left in between. The CDR3 has 14 amino acids. CDR3 region: CSVRPSYLNTEAFF. CDR3 in DNA: TGCAGCGTCAGACCCAGCTATCTGAACACTGAAGCTTTCTTT.

Only one count was recorded for this clonotype. This chain links TRBV5-1 with TRBJ2-3, with D possibly being TRBD2 (5 bases). V was trimmed by 4 bases and J by 8 bases, leaving 17 bases between them. The CDR3 sequence is 14 residues long. Looked up from germline, CDR1 is SGHRS and CDR2 is YFSETQ. CDR3 nucleotides: TGCGCCAGCAGCGCCCGGGGAGAGCGGACTACGCAGTATTTT. Residues: CASSARGERTTQYF.